Here is one T cell receptor beta chain with its context. This specimen comes from a study of blood T cell repertoires in COVID-19. Study as a whole: Samples taken during acute and convalescent COVID-19 were collected in the United States, Italy and Spain. In each case, the material was cDNA or gDNA derived from T cells, B-cell-depleted T cells, or PBMCs.

In the original processing: How many nucleated cells were present was estimated from reference gene primer amplification. Measured with immunoSEQ multiplex PCR; TCRdb has only the in-frame clones, and not every one. From that table come the V and J calls and clone size; the DNA was used to work out D and trimming. The data show some 120,000 clones, 84% seen once. The TCR comes from a woman in her 30s who had recovered from COVID-19. The sample comprised peripheral blood.

For the CDR3, the DNA is TGTGCCAGCAGCAACTACAGGGTATGGGCGGGTGAGCAGTTCTTC. Amino acid sequence: CASSNYRVWAGEQFF. The chain links TRBV21-1 to TRBJ2-1; the table's D gene call, TRBD1, was not cross checked with the DNA. TRBV21-1 is a documented pseudogene. The CDR3 totals 15 residues.